Listed below are T cell receptor beta chains from one sample, sequenced in a study of cytomegalovirus exposure and HLA in healthy donors. Clones were sequenced by immunoSEQ multiplex PCR, and TCRdb holds only the in-frame ones, with some missing. The sample lists 150,000 to 200,000 clones, roughly 77% occurring once. The specimen was PBMCs. The source is a woman in her thirties or forties in good health and CMV-seropositive. CDR3s include the opening cysteine and the closing phenylalanine or tryptophan. A D gene is named only where the DNA matches it firmly. The size field is filled for only some rows; it gives once, few, many or a size class.

j_gene,v_gene,abundance,d_gene,CDR3aa,CDR3nt
TRBJ2-3,TRBV4-2,few,TRBD2,CASSQVLAGGPGTDTQYF,TGTGCCAGCAGCCAAGTGTTAGCGGGAGGGCCGGGCACAGATACGCAGTATTTT
TRBJ2-2,TRBV19,few,TRBD2,CASHRREGFTGELFF,TGTGCCAGTCACAGGCGGGAGGGTTTCACCGGGGAGCTGTTTTTT
TRBJ1-1,TRBV9,.,TRBD1,CASSLRQGATEAFF,TGTGCCAGCAGCCTTAGACAGGGGGCCACTGAAGCTTTCTTT
TRBJ1-1,TRBV2,.,.,CASSEAAGRGDTEAFF,TGTGCCAGCAGTGAAGCCGCGGGCCGAGGCGACACTGAAGCTTTCTTT
TRBJ2-5,TRBV2,.,.,CANQYGTLEETQYF,TGTGCCAACCAATACGGGACACTAGAAGAGACCCAGTACTTC
TRBJ2-2,TRBV29-1,.,.,CSVEMNTGELFF,TGCAGCGTAGAGATGAACACCGGGGAGCTGTTTTTT
TRBJ2-1,TRBV18,.,.,CASSFQVNSYNEQFF,TGTGCCAGCTCTTTTCAGGTTAACTCCTACAATGAGCAGTTCTTC
TRBJ2-7,TRBV28,.,.,CASSFTYYEQYF,TGTGCCAGCAGTTTCACATACTACGAGCAGTACTTC
TRBJ2-2,TRBV27,.,TRBD2,CASSRRSPGLAGTGELFF,TGTGCCAGCAGTCGCCGATCTCCGGGACTAGCGGGAACCGGGGAGCTGTTTTTT
TRBJ2-3,TRBV19,few,TRBD1,CASRDQGVRTDTQYF,TGTGCCAGTAGAGACCAGGGGGTTAGGACAGATACGCAGTATTTT
TRBJ2-1,TRBV28,few,.,CASCVRDNEQFF,TGTGCCAGCTGTGTGAGAGACAATGAGCAGTTCTTC
TRBJ2-7,TRBV19,few,TRBD2,CASSVLAGDLAYEQYF,TGTGCCAGTAGTGTCCTAGCGGGAGACCTCGCCTACGAGCAGTACTTC
TRBJ2-7,TRBV1,few,.,CTSSQDQTDSTYEQYF,TGCACCAGCAGCCAAGATCAGACTGACTCAACCTACGAGCAGTACTTC
TRBJ2-2,TRBV28,.,TRBD1,CASSLRGQEITGELFF,TGTGCCAGCAGTTTAAGAGGACAGGAGATCACCGGGGAGCTGTTTTTT
TRBJ2-7,TRBV28,.,.,CASSFVGRGNEQYF,TGTGCCAGCAGTTTTGTCGGGAGAGGTAACGAGCAGTACTTC
TRBJ2-2,TRBV27,.,.,CASRTRGVNGELFF,TGTGCCAGCAGGACCAGGGGGGTGAACGGGGAGCTGTTTTTT
TRBJ2-2,TRBV18,.,TRBD1,CASSPLITGGVQNTGELFF,TGTGCCAGCTCACCACTAATAACAGGGGGCGTACAGAACACCGGGGAGCTGTTTTTT
TRBJ1-2,TRBV28,.,.,CASSSNGYTF,TGTGCCAGCAGTTCAAATGGCTACACCTTC
TRBJ1-5,TRBV28,once,TRBD1,CASSLVGTGAQPQHF,TGTGCCAGCAGTTTAGTCGGGACAGGGGCTCAGCCCCAGCATTTT
TRBJ1-6,TRBV6-5,.,.,CASSSLRGGGNSPLHF,TGTGCCAGCAGTTCCCTCCGAGGGGGTGGTAATTCACCCCTCCACTTT
TRBJ1-3,TRBV28,.,.,CASRTVLSGNTIYF,TGTGCCAGCCGGACAGTTCTCTCTGGAAACACCATATATTTT
TRBJ2-1,TRBV29-1,.,.,CSVESRYNEQFF,TGCAGCGTTGAATCGAGATACAATGAGCAGTTCTTC
TRBJ1-1,TRBV10-3,.,TRBD1,CATKEQGTGHTEAFF,TGTGCCACCAAGGAACAGGGGACAGGGCACACTGAAGCTTTCTTT
TRBJ2-7,TRBV28,once,.,CASSVQGIYEQYF,TGTGCCAGCAGTGTGCAGGGGATCTACGAGCAGTACTTC
TRBJ2-7,TRBV4-1,.,TRBD1,CASSQGRTGSEQYF,TGCGCCAGCAGCCAAGGCCGGACAGGGTCCGAGCAGTACTTC
TRBJ1-1,TRBV10-2,few,TRBD1,CASTESDRGAEAFF,TGCGCCAGCACTGAATCAGACAGGGGCGCTGAAGCTTTCTTT